This T cell receptor (beta chain) is drawn from a study of blood T cell repertoires in COVID-19. Study overall: The samples span acute and convalescent COVID-19 from the United States, Italy and Spain. Sources were T cells, B-cell-depleted T cells, or PBMCs; the material itself was cDNA or gDNA.

Germline V gene data show CDR1 as MGHRA and CDR2 as YSYEKL. The CDR3 is 15 amino acids. Trimming removed 1 base at V and 3 bases at J, with 9 bases between. Original processing notes: Reference gene primer amplification gave estimated nucleated cell counts. Sequencing was performed with immunoSEQ multiplex PCR; in TCRdb, only in-frame clones are kept and a portion is missing. V and J calls and clone size are those listed in that table; D and trimming were worked out from the DNA. The sample includes 90,000 to 120,000 clones, 88% seen only once; the top ten take roughly 6.5%. The V and J genes are TRBV4-1 and TRBJ1-4; D gene uncertain. Sequencing input: peripheral blood. The sequence was obtained from a woman aged 55-69 years with acute or convalescent COVID-19. The CDR3 DNA follows: TGCGCCAGCAGCCAAGTTGAGGGCCCTAATGAAAAACTGTTTTTT. It translates to CASSQVEGPNEKLFF.